Listed here are 2 T cell receptor beta chains from one sample, sequenced in a study of beta chain features in type 1 diabetes (dated by TCRdb to the late 2010s). Study-wide findings and limitations: In all four CD4+ subsets, TCRB CDR3 length was moderately but significantly shorter in type 1 diabetes patients.

The antigens these receptors bind are not known. Preparation of the library involved the immunoSEQ multiplex PCR assay. The entire isolated RNA was reverse transcribed using the High Capacity cDNA Reverse Transcription Kit, and thus expressed TCRB transcripts were sequenced. Entries here come from immuneACCESS through TCRdb and include only in-frame sequences with V and J called. Some clones fail to appear in such tables; in the studies checked, an unresolved V gene covers under half of the shortfall, and the cause of the remainder is unknown. In this sample the table shows 600,000 to 700,000 clones, around 12% of which occur a single time. Of the sample, roughly 0.11% is held by the ten largest clones. Sequenced material: naive CD4+ T cells from blood. The sample's cell subset or site, from its label and the paper: true naive CD4+ T cells. The receptors come from a man aged 25 to 40 with type 1 diabetes.

This clone was seen only a few times. The rearrangement joins TRBV4-3 to TRBJ1-4; TRBD1 aligns across 8 bases. Trimming removed 0 bases from V and 3 bases from J; junction bases left unmatched: 6. This CDR3 is built from 17 residues. The V gene's germline CDR1 is LGHNA and CDR2 YSLEER. The CDR3: CASSQDAGGTANEKLFF. Here the CDR3 DNA reads TGCGCCAGCAGCCAAGATGCAGGGGGCACGGCTAATGAAAAACTGTTTTTT.

This chain joins TRBV6-5 and TRBJ2-2, with D perhaps given as TRBD1 or TRBD2 (5 bases each). V was cut by 6 bases and J by 5 bases, with 16 bases left in between. CDR3 size: 15 residues. Germline CDR1 MNHEY, CDR2 SVGAGI. In nucleotides, the CDR3 is TGTGCCAGCAGGGACACGGGACGAAGAACCGGGGAGCTGTTTTTT. Protein: CASRDTGRRTGELFF.